The 7 T cell receptor beta chains given below trace back to one sample, sequenced in a study of cytomegalovirus exposure and HLA in healthy donors (dated by TCRdb to 2017 to 2019). Receptor libraries were prepared by the immunoSEQ multiplex PCR assay. The multiplex PCR relied on a mix of 60 forward primers for TCR Vbeta segments and 13 reverse primers for TCR Jbeta segments. TCRdb took this table from immuneACCESS and kept in-frame rearrangements with V and J called. Such tables lack part of the clones; where checked against another copy, unresolved V genes explain under half of the gap, and the rest is unexplained. In this sample the table shows almost 200,000 clones, about 85% of which occur a single time. The top ten clones comprise approximately 0.39% of the sample. What was sequenced was PBMCs. These receptors were obtained from a male donor in good health and CMV-seropositive.

The chain joins TRBV11-1 to TRBJ2-3; 8 positions agree with TRBD1. Germline V gives CDR1 SGHAT, CDR2 FQDESV (reference sequence). This CDR3 has 14 amino acids. After removal of 5 bases from V and 6 bases from J, the junction contained 7 bases not matched to a gene. CDR3 nucleotide sequence: TGTGCCAGCAGCCCGCCACAGGGGGACGATACGCAGTATTTT. Translating gives CASSPPQGDDTQYF.

V and J are TRBV19 and TRBJ1-5, with a possible D match to TRBD1 (6 bases). Trimming cost V 10 bases and J 5 bases, with 18 bases left between them. The CDR3 has 14 residues. Per germline, CDR1 LNHDA and CDR2 SQIVND (reference sequence). The CDR3 DNA reads as TGTGCCACTTCAAGAGGGGGGGCTGATCAGCCCCAGCATTTT. The encoded protein is CATSRGGADQPQHF.

In its sample, this clone was seen a few times. The chain has TRBV19 and TRBJ1-6, with D unresolved. V dropped 9 bases and J dropped 7 bases, with 7 bases sitting between them. CDR1 LNHDA and CDR2 SQIVND come from the germline V gene (reference sequence). The CDR3 is made up of 11 amino acids. CDR3 sequence (DNA): TGTGCCAGGACGGGGAATTCACCCCTCCACTTT. Protein sequence: CARTGNSPLHF.

The genes are TRBV9 and TRBJ2-7; 8 bases are a match to TRBD1. V shed 4 bases, J shed 4 bases, and the junction held 10 bases outside the gene matches. This CDR3 is 15 amino acids long. From germline, CDR1 is SGDLS and CDR2 YYNGEE. The CDR3: CASSFGGTGRYEQYF. In DNA, the CDR3 is TGTGCCAGCAGCTTTGGGGGGACAGGTCGTTACGAGCAGTACTTC.

The table lists this clone with a few counts. At one end, the junction sequence differs from germline, possibly due to a read error. The chain joins TRBV7-9 to TRBJ2-2, with D possibly TRBD1 on 5 matching bases. CDR3 length: 15 amino acids. Germline V gene lookup returns CDR1 SEHNR and CDR2 FQNEAQ (reference sequence). In DNA, the CDR3 is TGTTCCAGCAGCCCGATCCTCAGGGTAACCGGGGAGCTGTTTTTT. As protein: CSSSPILRVTGELFF.

In regard to this clone: The junction does not match germline at one end; this may be a read error. The V gene is TRBV7-2, the J gene TRBJ2-5; 12 positions match TRBD2. The CDR3 runs 15 residues. The germline V gene encodes CDR1 SGHTA and CDR2 FQGNSA. CDR3 amino acids: CASSLAGGAQETQYF. The CDR3 DNA is TGTGCCAGCAGCCTAGCGGGAGGGGCGCAAGAGACCCAGTACTTC.

The V call is TRBV7-5, the J call TRBJ1-6. TRBV7-5 is reported as a pseudogene. CDR3 length equals 16 residues. Written as DNA, the CDR3 is TGTGTCAGAACTTGGTTCCCGGGGGGGTTCCAGCCACCCCTCCACTTT. Translating gives CVRTWFPGGFQPPLHF.